This TCR beta chain was sequenced during a study of blood T cell repertoires in COVID-19 (dated by TCRdb to the early 2020s). Regarding the complete study: The collaborator samples originated in the United States, Italy and Spain and spanned the acute and convalescent phases of COVID-19. The sample metadata nearly always contained a de-identified subject ID, COVID-19 status, age in years and sex. The material from the prospective study consisted of cDNA or gDNA derived from T cells, B-cell-depleted T cells, or PBMCs. The repertoires were made available in a free public database intended to serve as a resource for research on the immune response to SARS-CoV-2. Where HLA class I and class II types were available, the types were taken from metadata supplied by the sample provider, not from assay-based typing. Samples came from the ongoing ImmuneRACE study (first 160 participants) plus 1,254 subjects from 6 global collaborators. The dataset comprised deeply sampled blood TCRbeta repertoires from subjects exposed to, actively infected with, or recovered from COVID-19.

This clone was picked up a small number of times. Its target antigen remains unknown. Per-base quality was not reported, and no clone a single base away is much larger than it. In the prospective study, participants were 18 to 89 years old, resided in about two dozen geographic areas of the United States, and were enrolled through a virtual design. To assign participants to cohorts, the prospective study relied on clinical history that participants themselves reported in a screening survey and a study questionnaire. Recovered participants in ImmuneRACE Cohort 3 were defined as having two consecutive negative NP/OP PCR tests, clearance from a healthcare professional, or resolution of symptoms. In the prospective study, mobile phlebotomists collected whole blood, serum and a nasopharyngeal or oropharyngeal swab from each participant. Over a roughly two-month period, participants in the prospective study had the option of providing additional blood draws and questionnaires. Prospective study blood samples were shipped either frozen or at room temperature before DNA extraction.

From its cysteine to its phenylalanine, the CDR3 spans 16 amino acids. This entry keeps only the CDR3 DNA: 48 bases, framed from base 1. For CDR1 and CDR2, the germline V gene lists MDHEN and SYDVKM. V and J are truncated by 7 bases and 3 bases respectively, leaving an intervening sequence of 21 bases. The investigation overall reported the following: The quantity of clinical and demographic metadata differed by source and by participant and was supplied without curation.

TCRbeta CDR3 regions were amplified from genomic DNA by means of the immunoSEQ Assay, a bias-controlled multiplex PCR. Per the original workflow: The number of nucleated cells in each sample was estimated by amplification of reference gene primers within the assay. Sequence reads were collapsed and filtered to measure the absolute abundance of every unique TCRbeta CDR3 rearrangement. For each sample, productive Simpson clonality was calculated as the square root of Simpson's diversity index over productive rearrangements. TCRdb holds this immuneACCESS table with in-frame rearrangements only. Some clones are missing; in checked studies, unresolved V genes explain under half, and the rest has no known cause. V and J calls and clone size are those listed in that table; D and trimming were worked out from the DNA. The sample table shows about 300,000 clones, and around 84% are seen once. More than 9% of the sample is in the top ten clones.

The source of this sequence is a young woman who had recovered from COVID-19. Sequenced: PBMCs or T cells enriched from blood (not recorded which). This receptor chain uses TRBV28 and TRBJ1-1; TRBD1 is perhaps the D gene, given 6 matching bases. Here is the DNA: TGTGCCAGCATTACCGGGACACCCTCGAGGGACACTGAAGCTTTCTTT. This codes for CASITGTPSRDTEAFF.